One and the same sample provided the 4 T cell receptor beta chains below, sequenced in a study of blood T cell repertoires in COVID-19. Clones were read by immunoSEQ multiplex PCR, and TCRdb kept only the in-frame ones, dropping some. Altogether about 210,000 clones are present, 81% being singletons, with the ten largest covering 8% to 9.5%. Source material: PBMCs or T cells enriched from blood (not recorded which). Receptor source: a woman aged 45-59 years with acute COVID-19.

The chain carries TRBV3-1 (or the pseudogene TRBV3-2) and TRBJ1-1; D is ambiguous. From germline, CDR1 is LGHDT and CDR2 YNNKEL (reference sequence). The CDR3 has 13 residues. The V and J ends lost 3 bases and 7 bases respectively, with 12 bases between them. CDR3 in DNA: TGTGCCAGCAGCCATGGCACAGTTCATGAAGCTTTCTTT. The encoded protein is CASSHGTVHEAFF.

The chain uses TRBV5-6 and TRBJ2-5; perhaps TRBD2 as D (6 bases). This CDR3 contains 16 residues. Germline CDR1 reads SGHDT; CDR2 reads YYEEEE. Trimming took 1 base from V and 3 from J, leaving 16 bases between them. CDR3 bases: TGTGCCAGCAGCTTGCTTGGTGCGGGGATTGAAGAGACCCAGTACTTC. Its protein is CASSLLGAGIEETQYF.

This sequence joins TRBV2 and TRBJ2-2; TRBD1 is a possible D gene (5 bases). This CDR3 spans 12 amino acids. Trimming removed 6 bases from V and 4 bases from J, with 6 bases in between. Germline values: CDR1 SNHLY, CDR2 FYNNEI. CDR3 bases: TGTGCCAGCAGCGACAGCACCGGGGAGCTGTTTTTT. Translating gives CASSDSTGELFF. Full variable domain (outside the CDR3, taken from reference TRBV2 and TRBJ2-2): EPEVTQTPSHQVTQMGQEVILRCVPISNHLYFYWYRQILGQKVEFLVSFYNNEISEKSEIFDDQFSVERPDGSNFTLKIRSTKLEDSAMYFCASSDSTGELFFGEGSRLTVL.

The CDR3 nucleotides are TGTGCCAGCAGCCGGTGGGAGACCCAGTACTTC. This sequence encodes CASSRWETQYF. The J gene is TRBJ2-5, the V gene TRBV11-2, with D unresolved. CDR1 SGHAT and CDR2 FQNNGV come from the germline V gene. Trimming shortened V by 5 bases and J by 5 bases, and 6 bases separated the two germline ends. CDR3 size: 11 residues.